This TCR beta chain was sequenced during a study of beta chain features in type 1 diabetes. Many counts were recorded for this clone. Antigen specificity is unknown. The sequenced template was cDNA made from the entire isolated RNA. TCRdb keeps only in-frame clones here, not all; method: immunoSEQ multiplex PCR. The table has about 240,000 clones, approximately 15% seen once. Sorting that relied on CD45RO/CCR7/CD25/CD127/CD95/CD27 yielded CD4+ naive, central memory, regulatory and stem cell-like memory cells. From germline, CDR1 is SQVTM and CDR2 ANQGSEA. Trimming pared 6 bases from V and 8 bases from J, leaving 8 bases between. CDR3 length: 10 residues. Overall study findings and caveats: Patients' naive, central memory and Treg TCRB repertoires seemed closer to one another than those of healthy donors. A PCR bias possibly favoring shorter templates would apply equally to patients and controls. Among all four CD4+ subsets, Type 1 diabetes patients had TCRB CDR3s that were moderately but significantly shorter.

The V gene is TRBV29-1, the J gene TRBJ2-4; possibly TRBD2 for D (5 bases). The source is a man between 25 and 39 years old with type 1 diabetes. The sequencing sample was made of naive CD4+ T cells from blood. Written as DNA, the CDR3 is TGCAGCGTGGGAGATCACATTCAGTACTTC. The encoded protein is CSVGDHIQYF. The variable domain in full, completed from reference TRBV29-1 and TRBJ2-4, reads SAVISQKPSRDICQRGTSLTIQCQVDSQVTMMFWYRQQPGQSLTLIATANQGSEATYESGFVIDKFPISRPNLTFSTLTVSNMSPEDSSIYLCSVGDHIQYFGAGTRLSVL.